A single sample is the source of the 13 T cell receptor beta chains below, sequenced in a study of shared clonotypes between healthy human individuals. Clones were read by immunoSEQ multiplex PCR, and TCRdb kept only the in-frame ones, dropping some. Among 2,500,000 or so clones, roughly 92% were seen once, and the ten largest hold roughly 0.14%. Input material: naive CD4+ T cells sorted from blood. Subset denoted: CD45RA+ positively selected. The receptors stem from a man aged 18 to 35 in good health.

CDR3 in amino acids: CASSWDRDTEAFF. CDR3 DNA sequence: TGTGCCAGCAGTTGGGACAGGGACACTGAAGCTTTCTTT. The rearrangement uses TRBV27 and TRBJ1-1, with 9 bases that match TRBD1. Trimming cost V 4 bases and J 3 bases; bases outside gene matches: 0. The CDR3 runs to 13 residues. Germline loops: CDR1 MNHEY, CDR2 SMNVEV (reference sequence).

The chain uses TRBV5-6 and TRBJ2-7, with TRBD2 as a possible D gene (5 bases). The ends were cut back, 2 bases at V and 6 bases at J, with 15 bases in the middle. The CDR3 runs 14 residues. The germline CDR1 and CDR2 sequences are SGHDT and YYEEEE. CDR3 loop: CASSLAPREGEQYF. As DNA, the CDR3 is TGTGCCAGCAGCTTAGCCCCCCGGGAAGGCGAGCAGTACTTC.

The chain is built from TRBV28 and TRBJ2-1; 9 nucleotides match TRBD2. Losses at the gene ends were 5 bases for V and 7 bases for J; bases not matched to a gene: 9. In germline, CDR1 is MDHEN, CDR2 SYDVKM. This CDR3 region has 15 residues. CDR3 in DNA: TGTGCCAGCAGTCCCGCGGGCGGGAGGGTGAATGAGCAGTTCTTC. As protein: CASSPAGGRVNEQFF.

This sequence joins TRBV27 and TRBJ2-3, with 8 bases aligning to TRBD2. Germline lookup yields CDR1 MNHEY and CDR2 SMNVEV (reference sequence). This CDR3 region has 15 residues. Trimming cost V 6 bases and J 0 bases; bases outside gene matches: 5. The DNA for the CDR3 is TGTGCCAGCAGCCCGCGGGGGGTTAGCACAGATACGCAGTATTTT. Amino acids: CASSPRGVSTDTQYF.

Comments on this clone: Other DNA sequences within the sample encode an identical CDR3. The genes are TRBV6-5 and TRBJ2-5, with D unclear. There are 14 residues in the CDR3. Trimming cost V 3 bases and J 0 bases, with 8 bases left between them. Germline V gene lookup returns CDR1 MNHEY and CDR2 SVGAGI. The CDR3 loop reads CASSYGPYQETQYF. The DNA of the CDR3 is TGTGCCAGCAGTTATGGGCCCTACCAAGAGACCCAGTACTTC.

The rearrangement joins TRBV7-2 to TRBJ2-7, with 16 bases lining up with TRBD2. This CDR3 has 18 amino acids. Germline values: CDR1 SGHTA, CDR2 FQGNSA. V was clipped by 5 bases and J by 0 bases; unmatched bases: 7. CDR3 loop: CASSATGTSGRGSYEQYF. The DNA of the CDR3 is TGTGCCAGCAGCGCTACCGGGACTAGCGGGAGGGGCTCCTACGAGCAGTACTTC.

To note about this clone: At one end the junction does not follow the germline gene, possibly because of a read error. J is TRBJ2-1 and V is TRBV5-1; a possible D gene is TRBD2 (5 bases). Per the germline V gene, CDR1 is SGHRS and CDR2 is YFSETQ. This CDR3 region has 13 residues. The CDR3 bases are TGCGCCAGCAGCTTGTCTGTCAGCCAACCGGAGGTCTTC. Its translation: CASSLSVSQPEVF.

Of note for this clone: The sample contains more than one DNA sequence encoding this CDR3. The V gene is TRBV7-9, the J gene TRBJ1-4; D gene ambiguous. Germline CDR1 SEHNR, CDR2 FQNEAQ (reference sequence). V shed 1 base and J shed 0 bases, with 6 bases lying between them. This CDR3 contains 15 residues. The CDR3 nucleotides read TGTGCCAGCAGCTTAGATGGCGCAACTAATGAAAAACTGTTTTTT. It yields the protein CASSLDGATNEKLFF. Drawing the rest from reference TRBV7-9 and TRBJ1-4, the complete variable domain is DTGVSQNPRHKITKRGQNVTFRCDPISEHNRLYWYRQTLGQGPEFLTYFQNEAQLEKSRLLSDRFSAERPKGSFSTLEIQRTEQGDSAMYLCASSLDGATNEKLFFGSGTQLSVL.

The CDR3 bases are TGCAGCGTTGAAGGCCGACGTGGGGGAACGAAGGCGTACGAGCAGTACTTC. As protein: CSVEGRRGGTKAYEQYF. This sequence joins TRBV29-1 and TRBJ2-5, with D possibly being TRBD1 or TRBD2 (5 bases each). The end of the DNA fits TRBJ2-7 better, so the J call may be wrong. The germline gives CDR1 SQVTM, CDR2 ANQGSEA. CDR3 length: 17 amino acids.

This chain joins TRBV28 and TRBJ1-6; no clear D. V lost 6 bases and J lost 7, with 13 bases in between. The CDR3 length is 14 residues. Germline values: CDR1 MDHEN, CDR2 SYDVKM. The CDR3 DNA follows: TGTGCCAGCAGCCGTGATTATGGCAATTCACCCCTCCACTTT. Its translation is CASSRDYGNSPLHF.

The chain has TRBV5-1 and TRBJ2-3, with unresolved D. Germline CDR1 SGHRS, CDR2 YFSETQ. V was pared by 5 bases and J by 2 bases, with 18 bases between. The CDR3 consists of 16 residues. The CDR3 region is CASSLRGQTSTDTQYF. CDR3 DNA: TGCGCCAGCAGTCTTCGCGGTCAGACTTCCACAGATACGCAGTATTTT.

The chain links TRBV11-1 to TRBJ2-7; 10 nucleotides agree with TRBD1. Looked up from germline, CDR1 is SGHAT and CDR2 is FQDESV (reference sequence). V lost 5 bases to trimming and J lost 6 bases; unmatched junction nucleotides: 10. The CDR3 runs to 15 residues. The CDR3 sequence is CASSLRDRGFGEQYF. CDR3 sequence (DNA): TGTGCCAGCAGCCTCCGGGACAGGGGTTTCGGCGAGCAGTACTTC.

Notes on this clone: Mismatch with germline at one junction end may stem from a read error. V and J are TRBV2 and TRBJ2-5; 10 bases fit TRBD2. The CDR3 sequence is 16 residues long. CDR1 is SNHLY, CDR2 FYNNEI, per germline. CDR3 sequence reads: CASREWASGGQETQYF. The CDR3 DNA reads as TGTGCCAGCCGTGAGTGGGCTAGCGGGGGACAAGAGACCCAGTACTTC.